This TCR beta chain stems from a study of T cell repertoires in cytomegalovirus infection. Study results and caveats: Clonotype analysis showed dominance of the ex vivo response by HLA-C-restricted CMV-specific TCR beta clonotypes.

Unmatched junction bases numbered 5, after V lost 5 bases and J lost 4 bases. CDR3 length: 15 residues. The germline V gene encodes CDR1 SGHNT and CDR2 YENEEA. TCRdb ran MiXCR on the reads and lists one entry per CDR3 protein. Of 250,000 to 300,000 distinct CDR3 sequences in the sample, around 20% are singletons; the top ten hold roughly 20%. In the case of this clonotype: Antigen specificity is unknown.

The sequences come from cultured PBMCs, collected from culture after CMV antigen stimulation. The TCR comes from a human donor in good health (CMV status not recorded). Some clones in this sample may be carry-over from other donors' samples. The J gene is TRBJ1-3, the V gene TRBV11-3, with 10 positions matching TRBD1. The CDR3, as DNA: TGTGCCAGCAGCAGACAGGGGGCGGAAGGAAACACCATATATTTT. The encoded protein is CASSRQGAEGNTIYF.